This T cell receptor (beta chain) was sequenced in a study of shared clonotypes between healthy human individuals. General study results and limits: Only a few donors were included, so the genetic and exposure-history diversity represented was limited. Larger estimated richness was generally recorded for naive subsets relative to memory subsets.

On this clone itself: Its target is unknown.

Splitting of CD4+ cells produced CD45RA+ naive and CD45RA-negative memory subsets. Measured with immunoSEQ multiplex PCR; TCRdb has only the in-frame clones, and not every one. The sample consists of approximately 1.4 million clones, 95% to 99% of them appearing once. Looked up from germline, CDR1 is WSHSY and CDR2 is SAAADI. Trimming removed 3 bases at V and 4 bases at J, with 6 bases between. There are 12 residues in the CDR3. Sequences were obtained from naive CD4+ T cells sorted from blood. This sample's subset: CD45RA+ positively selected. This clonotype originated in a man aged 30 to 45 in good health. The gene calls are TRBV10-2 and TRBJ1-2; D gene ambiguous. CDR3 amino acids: CASSDSRYGYTF. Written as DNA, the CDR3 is TGCGCCAGCAGTGACAGCCGCTATGGCTACACCTTC.